Listed below are T cell receptor beta chains from one sample, sequenced in a study of T cells in Graves' hyperthyroidism and ophthalmopathy. Each CDR3 protein gets one entry after TCRdb re-called the multiplex PCR reads with MiXCR. Altogether fewer than 550,000 distinct CDR3 sequences are present, around a quarter being singletons, with the ten largest covering about 10%. The specimen was blood. Source of these receptors: a woman aged 25 to 39 with Graves' ophthalmopathy. CDR3s include the opening cysteine and the closing phenylalanine or tryptophan. The D gene is left open where the match is weak. Some rows mark clone size as missing; the rest say once, few, many or name a class of expanded clone.

DNA: TGTGCCAGCAGTTGGACTCCCGATCGGACCACTGAAGCTTTCTTT
CDR3: CASSWTPDRTTEAFF
V: TRBV6-5
J: TRBJ1-1
size: many
D: -

DNA: TGCAGTGCTAGAACAGGCAGGGCGAACACTGAAGCTTTCTTT
CDR3: CSARTGRANTEAFF
V: TRBV20-1
J: TRBJ1-1
size: many
D: -

DNA: TGTGCCAGCAGTGGACAGGGCTGGAGCTATGGCTACACCTTC
CDR3: CASSGQGWSYGYTF
V: TRBV6-2/TRBV6-3
J: TRBJ1-2
size: many
D: TRBD1

DNA: TGTGCCAGCAGTGATCGGGGGACTAGCGGCCACGAGCAGTACTTC
CDR3: CASSDRGTSGHEQYF
V: TRBV2
J: TRBJ2-7
size: many
D: TRBD2

DNA: TGTGCCAGCAGTTTTGGTACCGGGCCCCACTACGAGCAGTACTTC
CDR3: CASSFGTGPHYEQYF
V: TRBV7-8
J: TRBJ2-7
size: -
D: -

DNA: TGTGCCAGCAGTTTATCAATCCATGGCTACACCTTC
CDR3: CASSLSIHGYTF
V: TRBV28
J: TRBJ1-2
size: -
D: -

DNA: TGTGCCAGCAGCCAACTACAGGGACCCTATGGCTACACCTTC
CDR3: CASSQLQGPYGYTF
V: TRBV7-2
J: TRBJ1-2
size: many
D: -

DNA: TGTGCCAGCAGCCTCCCAGCAGGGTACAAAGAGACCCAGTACTTC
CDR3: CASSLPAGYKETQYF
V: TRBV7-2
J: TRBJ2-5
size: -
D: -

DNA: TGTGCCAGCAGTAGGGTTTATGGCTACACCTTC
CDR3: CASSRVYGYTF
V: TRBV28
J: TRBJ1-2
size: many
D: -

DNA: TGTGCCAGCAGCTTAGACGCACTAGGTGGCTACACCTTC
CDR3: CASSLDALGGYTF
V: TRBV7-9
J: TRBJ1-2
size: many
D: -

DNA: TGCAGTGCTAGTTATCCGATAGGGAACACTGAAGCTTTCTTT
CDR3: CSASYPIGNTEAFF
V: TRBV20-1
J: TRBJ1-1
size: -
D: -

DNA: TGTGCCAGCAGCTCTTATCGGGCAGATTATGGCTACACCTTC
CDR3: CASSSYRADYGYTF
V: TRBV28
J: TRBJ1-2
size: many
D: -

DNA: TGCGCCTCCCAGACGGGGGGCGACACTGAAGCTTTCTTT
CDR3: CASQTGGDTEAFF
V: TRBV5-1
J: TRBJ1-1
size: many
D: -

DNA: TGTGCCAGCAGTCGTTCAGGGGTATATGTGGATCAGCCCCAGCATTTT
CDR3: CASSRSGVYVDQPQHF
V: TRBV27
J: TRBJ1-5
size: many
D: -

DNA: TGCGCCAGCAGCCAAGGCCGACAGGACACTGAAGCTTTCTTT
CDR3: CASSQGRQDTEAFF
V: TRBV4-3
J: TRBJ1-1
size: many
D: -

DNA: TGTGCCAGCAGTGCCGATGGACAGGGGCCCTACGAGCAGTACTTC
CDR3: CASSADGQGPYEQYF
V: TRBV6-1
J: TRBJ2-7
size: -
D: TRBD1

DNA: TGTGCCAGCAGCTTAGTAGGCGGAGACTACGAGCAGTACTTC
CDR3: CASSLVGGDYEQYF
V: TRBV11-2
J: TRBJ2-7
size: -
D: -

DNA: TGTGCCAGCAGCCCGCGACAGGCTTCCTTATGGTATGGCTACACCTTC
CDR3: CASSPRQASLWYGYTF
V: TRBV7-8
J: TRBJ1-2
size: -
D: -

DNA: TGTGCCAGACCGCACACAGGGGTGGTAATGAACACTGAAGCTTTCTTT
CDR3: CARPHTGVVMNTEAFF
V: TRBV2
J: TRBJ1-1
size: -
D: TRBD1

DNA: TGTGCCAGCAGCGAGCTGGGACAGGGGTTGATCGGGGAGCTGTTTTTT
CDR3: CASSELGQGLIGELFF
V: TRBV3-1
J: TRBJ2-2
size: few
D: TRBD1

DNA: TGTGCCAGCAGTGCGAGAGGGACTAGCGGGGGGGCAGGAGAGACCCAGTACTTC
CDR3: CASSARGTSGGAGETQYF
V: TRBV2
J: TRBJ2-5
size: many
D: TRBD2

DNA: TGTGCCAGCAGCTTAGTCCTGGGCACTGAAGCTTTCTTT
CDR3: CASSLVLGTEAFF
V: TRBV7-2
J: TRBJ1-1
size: many
D: -

DNA: TGTGCCAGCAGCTTCCTAGCGGGGGAGGGGGAGACCCAGTACTTC
CDR3: CASSFLAGEGETQYF
V: TRBV11-2
J: TRBJ2-5
size: few
D: TRBD2

DNA: TGTGCCAGCAGTTACTCGGACCCGACGGGCTACGAGCAGTACTTC
CDR3: CASSYSDPTGYEQYF
V: TRBV6-5
J: TRBJ2-7
size: many
D: -

DNA: TGTGCCAGCAGCGAGCGGACAGGGGGGAACACTGAAGCTTTCTTT
CDR3: CASSERTGGNTEAFF
V: TRBV7-9
J: TRBJ1-1
size: many
D: TRBD1

DNA: TGTGCCAGCAGTGACCCTACAGGGGGCACTGAAGCTTTCTTT
CDR3: CASSDPTGGTEAFF
V: TRBV12-3/TRBV12-4
J: TRBJ1-1
size: many
D: TRBD1

DNA: TGTGCCAGCAGCTTAGGGGAAGGGTTGGGCCAGCCCCAGCATTTT
CDR3: CASSLGEGLGQPQHF
V: TRBV7-2
J: TRBJ1-5
size: -
D: -

DNA: TGTGCCAGCAGTTCATCCCCAAGGGTTGGAAGCAATCAGCCCCAGCATTTT
CDR3: CASSSSPRVGSNQPQHF
V: TRBV12-3/TRBV12-4
J: TRBJ1-5
size: many
D: -

DNA: TGCAGCGTTGAAGATCAGGGGGGAGCAGATACGCAGTATTTT
CDR3: CSVEDQGGADTQYF
V: TRBV29-1
J: TRBJ2-3
size: -
D: -

DNA: TGTGCCAGCAGCTTCGCGACAGGGAAGACTGAAGCTTTCTTT
CDR3: CASSFATGKTEAFF
V: TRBV5-5
J: TRBJ1-1
size: -
D: TRBD1

DNA: TGTGCCAGCAGCCCCTCTCGGGGGGAGAACACCGGGGAGCTGTTTTTT
CDR3: CASSPSRGENTGELFF
V: TRBV11-2
J: TRBJ2-2
size: many
D: TRBD2

DNA: TGTGCCAGCAGTCGCGGCGTCAGGGGGGACGAGCAGTACTTC
CDR3: CASSRGVRGDEQYF
V: TRBV3-1
J: TRBJ2-7
size: few
D: -

DNA: TGTGCCAGCAGCAGACAGTATCACACTGAAGCTTTCTTT
CDR3: CASSRQYHTEAFF
V: TRBV7-8
J: TRBJ1-1
size: many
D: -

DNA: TGTGCCACCCAAGCCCGGGGTAGCAATCAGCCCCAGCATTTT
CDR3: CATQARGSNQPQHF
V: TRBV6-1
J: TRBJ1-5
size: few
D: -

DNA: TGTGCCAGCAGTTTCGAGACTAGCGGGCAAGAGACCCAGTACTTC
CDR3: CASSFETSGQETQYF
V: TRBV28
J: TRBJ2-5
size: few
D: TRBD2

DNA: TGTGCCAGCAGTGTCGGACAGGGGGCTTATGGCTACACCTTC
CDR3: CASSVGQGAYGYTF
V: TRBV12-3/TRBV12-4
J: TRBJ1-2
size: many
D: TRBD1

DNA: TGTGCCAGCAGTTTATATAAGGGAGGGATAGCTCAAGAGACCCAGTACTTC
CDR3: CASSLYKGGIAQETQYF
V: TRBV28
J: TRBJ2-5
size: -
D: TRBD2

DNA: TGTGCCAGCAGTTTTTTGACCAGCGGAGGTGATACGCAGTATTTT
CDR3: CASSFLTSGGDTQYF
V: TRBV12-3/TRBV12-4
J: TRBJ2-3
size: few
D: -

DNA: TGTGCCAGCAGTGCCTCCCGACAGGGCGTCGAGCAGTACTTC
CDR3: CASSASRQGVEQYF
V: TRBV6-1
J: TRBJ2-7
size: many
D: TRBD1

DNA: TGTGCCAGCACGTACAACTTCGGACAGGGAGGCTACGAGCAGTACTTC
CDR3: CASTYNFGQGGYEQYF
V: TRBV6-2/TRBV6-3
J: TRBJ2-7
size: many
D: TRBD1

DNA: TGTGCCAGCAGCTTAGATATATTCGGGGGTACTGAAGCTTTCTTT
CDR3: CASSLDIFGGTEAFF
V: TRBV6-5
J: TRBJ1-1
size: -
D: -

DNA: TGTGCCAGCAGCGCCGGCAGGGTGCTTCTCTACAATGAGCAGTTCTTC
CDR3: CASSAGRVLLYNEQFF
V: TRBV25-1
J: TRBJ2-1
size: -
D: -

DNA: TGTGCCCCCAATTCGCTTACTAACTATGGCTACACCTTC
CDR3: CAPNSLTNYGYTF
V: TRBV6-2/TRBV6-3
J: TRBJ1-2
size: -
D: -

DNA: TGCAGTGCTTGGATGGACAGGGTAAATGAAAAACTGTTTTTT
CDR3: CSAWMDRVNEKLFF
V: TRBV20-1
J: TRBJ1-4
size: many
D: TRBD1

DNA: TGTGCCAGCAGCCAAGATGGGGCAGGAAATAGCAATCAGCCCCAGCATTTT
CDR3: CASSQDGAGNSNQPQHF
V: TRBV3-1
J: TRBJ1-5
size: -
D: -